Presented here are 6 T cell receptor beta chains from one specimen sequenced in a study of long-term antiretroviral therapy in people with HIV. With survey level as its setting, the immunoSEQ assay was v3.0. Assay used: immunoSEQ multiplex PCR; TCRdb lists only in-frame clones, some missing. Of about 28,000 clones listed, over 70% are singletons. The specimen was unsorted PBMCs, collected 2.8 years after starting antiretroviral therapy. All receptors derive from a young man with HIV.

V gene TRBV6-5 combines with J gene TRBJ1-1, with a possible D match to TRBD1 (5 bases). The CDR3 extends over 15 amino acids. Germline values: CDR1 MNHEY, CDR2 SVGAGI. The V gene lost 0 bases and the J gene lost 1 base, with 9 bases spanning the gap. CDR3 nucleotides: TGTGCCAGCAGTTACTCGGGACCGTCGAACACTGAAGCTTTCTTT. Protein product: CASSYSGPSNTEAFF.

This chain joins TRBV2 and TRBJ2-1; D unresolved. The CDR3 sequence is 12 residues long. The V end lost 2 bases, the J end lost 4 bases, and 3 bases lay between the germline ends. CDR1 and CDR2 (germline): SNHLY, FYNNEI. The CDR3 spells CASSELYNEQFF. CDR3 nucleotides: TGTGCCAGCAGTGAACTATACAATGAGCAGTTCTTC.

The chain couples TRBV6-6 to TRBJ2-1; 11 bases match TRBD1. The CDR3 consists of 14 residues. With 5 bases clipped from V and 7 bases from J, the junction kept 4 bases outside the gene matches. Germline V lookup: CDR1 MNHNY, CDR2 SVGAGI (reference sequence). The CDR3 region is CASSPRDRGNEQFF. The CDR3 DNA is TGTGCCAGCAGTCCCCGGGACAGGGGGAATGAGCAGTTCTTC.

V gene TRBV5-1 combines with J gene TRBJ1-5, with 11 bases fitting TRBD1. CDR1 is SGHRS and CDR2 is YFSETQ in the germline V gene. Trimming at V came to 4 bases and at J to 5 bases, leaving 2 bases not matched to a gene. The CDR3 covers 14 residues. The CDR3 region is CASSLDRGHQPQHF. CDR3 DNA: TGCGCCAGCAGCCTGGACAGGGGGCATCAGCCCCAGCATTTT.

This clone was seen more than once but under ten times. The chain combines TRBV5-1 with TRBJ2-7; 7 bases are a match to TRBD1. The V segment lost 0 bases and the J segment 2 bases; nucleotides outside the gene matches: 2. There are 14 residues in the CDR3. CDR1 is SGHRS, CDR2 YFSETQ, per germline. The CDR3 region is CASSLVQGAYEQYF. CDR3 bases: TGCGCCAGCAGCTTGGTGCAGGGGGCCTACGAGCAGTACTTC.

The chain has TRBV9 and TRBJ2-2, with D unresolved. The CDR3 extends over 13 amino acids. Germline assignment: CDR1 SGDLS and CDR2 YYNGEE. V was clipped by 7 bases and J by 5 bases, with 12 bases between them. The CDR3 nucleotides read TGTGCCAGCGAGAACGGGCGTACCGGGGAGCTGTTTTTT. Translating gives CASENGRTGELFF. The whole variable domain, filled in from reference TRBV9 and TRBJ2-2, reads DSGVTQTPKHLITATGQRVTLRCSPRSGDLSVYWYQQSLDQGLQFLIQYYNGEERAKGNILERFSAQQFPDLHSELNLSSLELGDSALYFCASENGRTGELFFGEGSRLTVL.